The present T cell receptor beta chain was sequenced within a study of low-dose radiotherapy and immunotherapy resistance in tumors. The overall study: Fractions of 0.5 Gy went to Cohort 1 every 2 weeks, totaling 6.5 Gy. Patients received cyclophosphamide 200 mg/m2 intravenously every two weeks, the day before radiation-immunotherapy.

TRAV and TRBV primers primed cDNA for both TCRalpha and TCRbeta. TCR amplification ran roughly 20 PCR cycles using constant-region and V-primer adapter primers. Isolated mRNA underwent amplification by in vitro transcription. TCRdb passed the reads through MiXCR, listing each CDR3 protein once. The table has thousands of distinct CDR3 sequences, over 60% seen once. The CDR3 has 14 amino acids. Deletions cut 0 bases from V and 1 base from J, with 6 bases between. Per germline, CDR1 LGHNA and CDR2 YSLEER. The source of this sequence is a human donor with advanced metastatic prostate, ovarian, gallbladder or colorectal cancer (not recorded which). This table probably holds off-target reads from a library built for another chain. The chain combines TRBV4-3 with TRBJ1-1; TRBD1 might be the D (5 bases). The CDR3 is CASSQDRANTEAFF. The CDR3 DNA sequence: TGCGCCAGCAGCCAAGACAGGGCGAACACTGAAGCTTTCTTT.